Presented here are 25 T cell receptor beta chains from one specimen sequenced in a study of T cells in Graves' hyperthyroidism and ophthalmopathy. Amplification targeted TCR beta CDR3 regions from RNA transcripts. The HTBI primer set was used in a first-round RT-PCR of the TCR CDR3. TCRdb independently ran MiXCR on the multiplex PCR reads; one entry per CDR3 protein. The data show 500,000 to 750,000 distinct CDR3 sequences, 40% to 55% seen once. Sequenced sample: peripheral blood or thyroid tissue (not recorded which). These receptors all come from a woman under 30 with Graves' hyperthyroidism.

This clonotype came up a few times. The chain joins TRBV6-1 to TRBJ1-1; D remains ambiguous. The CDR3 totals 15 residues. The germline CDR1 and CDR2 sequences are MNHNS and SASEGT. V was pared by 6 bases and J by 1 base, with 15 bases between. The CDR3 protein is CASRVNLGENTEAFF. In DNA, the CDR3 is TGTGCCAGCAGGGTCAACCTTGGGGAGAACACTGAAGCTTTCTTT.

The chain combines TRBV29-1 with TRBJ1-1, with 7 bases that match TRBD1. This CDR3 contains 17 residues. V was pared by 6 bases and J by 1 base, with 17 bases of the junction left unmatched. Germline V gene data show CDR1 as SQVTM and CDR2 as ANQGSEA. The CDR3 is CSVASRFRQGANTEAFF. In nucleotides, the CDR3 is TGCAGCGTGGCCAGCCGTTTTCGACAGGGAGCGAACACTGAAGCTTTCTTT.

The table lists this clonotype with many counts. The rearrangement joins TRBV5-1 to TRBJ2-5; possible D gene TRBD2, 5 bases. The CDR3 spans 12 residues. V gave up 7 bases and J gave up 3 bases, with 10 bases separating them. Germline V gene data show CDR1 as SGHRS and CDR2 as YFSETQ. CDR3 DNA: TGCGCCAGCGTGGACTTAAAAGAGACCCAGTACTTC. Amino acid sequence: CASVDLKETQYF.

This clonotype was observed many times. The chain combines TRBV15 with TRBJ1-1; D not resolved. The V end lost 1 base, the J end lost 5 bases, and 14 bases lay between the germline ends. The CDR3 runs 15 residues. CDR1 is LNHNV and CDR2 is YYDKDF in the germline V gene (reference sequence). Written as DNA, the CDR3 is TGTGCCACCAGCAGAGCCGGTCTGGGGAAAACTGAAGCTTTCTTT. As protein: CATSRAGLGKTEAFF.

This clonotype occurred many times. V is TRBV4-1 and J is TRBJ2-7; D may be TRBD2 (6 bases). Germline values: CDR1 MGHRA, CDR2 YSYEKL. The CDR3 has 16 amino acids. V was cut by 2 bases and J by 5 bases, with 19 bases left in between. CDR3 region: CASSQTRAGTRDEQYF. The DNA for the CDR3 is TGCGCCAGCAGCCAAACCAGGGCGGGAACCAGGGACGAGCAGTACTTC.

This clonotype was seen at least ten times. The chain links TRBV7-9 to TRBJ1-3; D is undetermined. Trimming took 6 bases from V and 6 from J, leaving 9 bases between them. CDR3 length equals 12 residues. Germline assignment: CDR1 SEHNR and CDR2 FQNEAQ (reference sequence). The CDR3, as DNA: TGTGCCAGCAGTAATCTCTTAAACACCATATATTTT. This translates into CASSNLLNTIYF.

This chain connects TRBV7-3 to TRBJ1-3, with D perhaps matching TRBD1 (5 bases). The germline gives CDR1 SGHTA, CDR2 FQGTGA. This CDR3 contains 17 residues. Trimming pared 5 bases from V and 2 bases from J, leaving 19 bases between. CDR3 bases: TGTGCCAGCAGCACTACCTACGCAGGGCGCACTGGAAACACCATATATTTT. Translation gives CASSTTYAGRTGNTIYF.

This clonotype was seen repeatedly, ten times or more. A junction boundary mismatches the germline segment, possibly from a read error. V gene TRBV6-6 combines with J gene TRBJ2-5; D call uncertain. CDR1 is MNHNY, CDR2 SVGAGI, per germline (reference sequence). The CDR3 has 13 amino acids. CDR3 loop: CAGSYLAQETQYF. CDR3 sequence (DNA): TGTGCCGGCAGTTATCTTGCGCAAGAGACCCAGTACTTC.

Notes on this clonotype: The junction departs from germline at one end; a sequencing error may be responsible. This sequence joins TRBV7-9 and TRBJ2-7, with D perhaps matching TRBD1 (5 bases). Germline CDR1 SEHNR, CDR2 FQNEAQ (reference sequence). The CDR3 extends over 12 amino acids. The CDR3 bases are TGTGCCGGCAGGCCAGGGACCTACGAGCAGTACTTC. It translates to CAGRPGTYEQYF.

This clonotype was detected many times. J is TRBJ2-7 and V is TRBV7-2, with D possibly called TRBD1 or TRBD2 (5 bases each). Germline lookup yields CDR1 SGHTA and CDR2 FQGNSA. The ends were cut back, 4 bases at V and 4 bases at J, with 11 bases in the middle. The CDR3 spans 13 residues. CDR3 DNA sequence: TGTGCCAGCAGCTCGGGACGGCAGTACGAGCAGTACTTC. As protein: CASSSGRQYEQYF.

The chain couples TRBV20-1 to TRBJ2-2, with a possible D match to TRBD1 (5 bases). Germline V gene data show CDR1 as DFQATT and CDR2 as SNEGSKA (reference sequence). CDR3 length equals 15 residues. V lost 0 bases and J 7 bases, leaving 15 bases between the germline ends. CDR3 loop: CSARDEGREGGELFF. CDR3 coding DNA: TGCAGTGCTAGAGATGAAGGCAGGGAAGGCGGGGAGCTGTTTTTT.

The CDR3 sequence: CSAPPLAGAFF. DNA of the CDR3: TGCAGTGCCCCGCCCTTGGCAGGGGCTTTCTTT. This chain uses TRBV20-1 with TRBJ1-1; D is perhaps TRBD1 (5 bases). Germline-derived CDR1 and CDR2 are DFQATT and SNEGSKA (reference sequence). This CDR3 spans 11 amino acids. V was pared by 6 bases and J by 11 bases, with 16 bases between.

This clonotype is a singleton in its sample. The chain couples TRBV24-1 to TRBJ1-2; a weak D match, TRBD1 (6 bases). This CDR3 contains 14 residues. Germline V gives CDR1 KGHDR, CDR2 SFDVKD. Trimming pared 3 bases from V and 7 bases from J, leaving 14 bases between. This chain's CDR3 is CATSDPGTSAGYTF. As DNA, the CDR3 is TGTGCCACCAGTGATCCCGGGACATCTGCTGGCTACACCTTC.

About this clonotype itself: This may stem from a read error, because a much larger clone lies one nucleotide away. The chain uses TRBV25-1 and TRBJ2-6; the match to TRBD1 covers 7 bases. The germline CDR1 and CDR2 sequences are MGHDK and SYGVNS. The length of the CDR3 is 19 residues. The CDR3 is CASRERTGQTYSGASVLTF. The CDR3 nucleotides are TGTGCCAGCAGGGAAAGGACAGGCCAAACCTACTCTGGGGCCAGCGTCCTGACTTTC.

The genes are TRBV19 and TRBJ1-1, with D perhaps TRBD1 (5 bases). Germline V CDR1 and CDR2: LNHDA, SQIVND (reference sequence). The CDR3 contains 13 residues. The V end was cut by 7 bases, the J end by 4 bases, with 13 bases between. CDR3: CASKRPGVTEAFF. DNA for the CDR3: TGTGCCAGTAAACGGCCGGGGGTCACTGAAGCTTTCTTT.

On this clonotype: This CDR3 is missing its conserved last phenylalanine or tryptophan, likely due to a read error. The J gene is TRBJ1-6, the V gene TRBV13, with 7 positions matching TRBD1. The CDR3 consists of 14 residues. Germline V gene data show CDR1 as PRHDT and CDR2 as FYEKMQ (reference sequence). The CDR3 bases are TGTGCCAGCAGCTTACAGGGGGGTAATTCGCCCCTCCACCTT. Translation gives CASSLQGGNSPLHL.

This clonotype turned up a few times. V gene TRBV29-1 combines with J gene TRBJ2-7, with 7 bases aligning to TRBD1. CDR1 and CDR2 (germline): SQVTM, ANQGSEA. This CDR3 region has 10 residues. The CDR3 DNA is TGCACCGACAGGGTTGGGGAGCAGTACTTC. It codes for CTDRVGEQYF.

This clonotype was seen only once. Mismatch with germline at one junction end may stem from a read error. The chain joins TRBV7-3 to TRBJ2-1; 15 bases line up with TRBD2. The CDR3 is made up of 15 amino acids. CDR1 and CDR2 from the germline V gene are SGHTA and FQGTGA. CDR3 nucleotides: TGTGTCAGCAGCTGGACTAGCGGGAGGGCTGAGGAGCAGTTCTTC. This gives the protein CVSSWTSGRAEEQFF.

This clonotype was seen ten or more times. J is TRBJ1-1 and V is TRBV6-5; D is possibly TRBD1 (5 bases). There are 11 residues in the CDR3. Per the germline V gene, CDR1 is MNHEY and CDR2 is SVGAGI. V was trimmed by 8 bases and J by 8 bases, leaving 12 bases between them. The CDR3 nucleotides read TGTGCCAGCCTCGACGGGGGGGAAGCTTTCTTT. It translates to CASLDGGEAFF.

The CDR3 DNA is TGTGCCAGCTCACCAGTGCGGGACACGTACGAGCAGTACTTC. This translates into CASSPVRDTYEQYF. This chain uses TRBV18 with TRBJ2-7; D may be TRBD1 or TRBD2 (6 bases each). The CDR3 extends over 14 amino acids. Per the germline V gene, CDR1 is KGHSH and CDR2 is LQKENI. The V and J ends lost 2 bases and 4 bases respectively, with 12 bases between them.

Remarks on this clonotype: This may be a read error: a much more frequent sequence differs by one nucleotide. This rearrangement joins TRBV11-3 to TRBJ1-1; D is perhaps TRBD1 (5 bases). Germline CDR1 is SGHNT and CDR2 is YENEEA. The CDR3 consists of 17 residues. Deletions cut 5 bases from V and 0 bases from J, with 19 bases between. This chain's CDR3 is CASSQGHRGGMNTEAFF. The CDR3 DNA follows: TGTGCCAGCAGCCAAGGACACCGGGGAGGTATGAACACTGAAGCTTTCTTT.

The gene calls are TRBV20-1 and TRBJ2-3, with TRBD2 matching over 8 bases. J gave up 0 bases and V 7 bases, and 6 bases lay outside the gene matches. The CDR3 runs to 14 residues. Germline CDR1 reads DFQATT; CDR2 reads SNEGSKA (reference sequence). The CDR3 DNA reads TGCAGTGTCTACACTAGCGGTAGCACAGATACGCAGTATTTT. Protein product: CSVYTSGSTDTQYF.

The V call is TRBV7-3, the J call TRBJ2-7; D not resolved. The CDR3 loop spans 14 amino acids. Germline V CDR1 and CDR2: SGHTA, FQGTGA. V was cut by 4 bases and J by 7 bases, with 17 bases left in between. CDR3 loop: CASSSSPGLREQYF. The CDR3 DNA reads as TGTGCCAGCAGCTCCTCCCCCGGTTTGCGAGAGCAGTACTTC.

Regarding this clonotype: Since a much larger clone is just one base distant, this may be a read error. This rearrangement joins TRBV7-8 to TRBJ2-7, with D possibly TRBD1 on 5 matching bases. The CDR3 covers 14 residues. Germline-derived CDR1 and CDR2 are SGHVS and FQNEAQ. The CDR3 protein is CASSQETGEDEQYF. CDR3 nucleotides: TGCGCCAGCAGCCAAGAAACAGGAGAGGACGAGCAGTACTTC.

On this clonotype: Sequence at one end of the junction differs from germline and may be a read error. The rearrangement joins TRBV12-3 or TRBV12-4 to TRBJ1-6; perhaps TRBD1 as D (5 bases). The CDR3 sequence is 13 residues long. The CDR3 nucleotides read TGTGCCAGCAGTTACTACGGGGGTTCACCCCTCGACTTT. It yields the protein CASSYYGGSPLDF.